The 21 T cell receptor beta chains reported below all come from one sample, sequenced in a study of regulatory T cells in long-lasting Graves disease. The time point is: persistent/refractory GD, antithyroid drugs over 5 years with positive TRAb. PBMC RNA was the source of the TCR library. Sequencing libraries for TCR beta were prepared with iRepertoire HTBI primers and Arm-PCR of CDR3 regions. Using its own MiXCR run on the multiplex PCR reads, TCRdb lists one record per CDR3 protein. The table lists 350,000 to 450,000 distinct CDR3 sequences, approximately 22% of them singletons. Here the sequenced sample was peripheral blood mononuclear cells (PBMCs), taken when the disease was refractory, from a patient treated with antithyroid drugs. The origin of the receptors is a female donor with Graves disease.

Of note for this clonotype: A read error is possible here, since a much larger clone lies one base away. J is TRBJ2-5 and V is TRBV2; 7 bases align to TRBD1. V lost 3 bases and J lost 1; bases outside the gene matches: 11. CDR3 length: 17 residues. Germline assignment: CDR1 SNHLY and CDR2 FYNNEI. The CDR3 sequence is CASSDQPATGTQETQYF. CDR3 sequence (DNA): TGTGCCAGCAGTGATCAACCGGCGACAGGGACCCAAGAGACCCAGTACTTC.

This clonotype showed up many times. The CDR3 bases are TGTGCCAGCAGCTTAGCTACAGCCTCTGGGGCCAACGTCCTGACTTTC. Its protein product is CASSLATASGANVLTF. The rearrangement links TRBV11-2 to TRBJ2-6; unclear D gene. The germline V and J ends were trimmed by 1 base and 0 bases, with 7 bases remaining between them. Germline CDR1 reads SGHAT; CDR2 reads FQNNGV. The CDR3 is 16 amino acids.

This clonotype appeared many times. CDR3 nucleotides: TGCAGTGCTAGGCCCGGGACTAGCCCCCAAGAGACCCAGTACTTC. It is translated as CSARPGTSPQETQYF. The rearrangement joins TRBV20-1 to TRBJ2-5; 9 nucleotides line up with TRBD2. The CDR3 is 15 residues long. V shed 3 bases and J 1 base; nucleotides not matched to a gene: 6. Per the germline V gene, CDR1 is DFQATT and CDR2 is SNEGSKA (reference sequence).

On this clonotype itself: This may be a read error, as it is one base from a much larger clone. The chain uses TRBV6-2 or TRBV6-3 and TRBJ1-2, with D possibly matching TRBD1 (6 bases). Germline CDR1 is MNHEY and CDR2 is SVGEGT. CDR3 size: 15 residues. CDR3 sequence (DNA): TGTACCAGCATGAGCCAAACGGGGGGGCTCTATGGCTACACCTTC. Translating gives CTSMSQTGGLYGYTF.

The genes are TRBV2 and TRBJ2-1; no firm D call. The CDR3 is made up of 12 amino acids. V shed 6 bases and J shed 6 bases, with 9 bases lying between them. The germline V gene encodes CDR1 SNHLY and CDR2 FYNNEI. The DNA for the CDR3 is TGTGCCAGCAGAGCTCCAGGCAATGAGCAGTTCTTC. This codes for CASRAPGNEQFF.

This clonotype was counted only a few times. The CDR3 spells CASSQDFSDSNSYEQYF. The CDR3 nucleotides are TGTGCCAGCAGCCAAGATTTTTCGGACTCCAACTCCTACGAGCAGTACTTC. The chain has TRBV14 and TRBJ2-7, with D possibly TRBD2 on 5 matching bases. The CDR3 is made up of 17 amino acids. Trimming left V 0 bases short and J 0 bases short, with 15 bases between. Germline lookup yields CDR1 SGHDN and CDR2 FVKESK.

This clonotype was picked up a small number of times. The V and J genes are TRBV5-1 and TRBJ1-3, with 8 bases identical to TRBD1. The CDR3 totals 13 residues. After removal of 3 bases from V and 8 bases from J, the junction contained 4 bases not matched to a gene. Germline CDR1 and CDR2: SGHRS and YFSETQ. CDR3 DNA sequence: TGCGCCAGCAGCTCGCAGGGGGCGGACACCATATATTTT. Protein product: CASSSQGADTIYF.

The chain uses TRBV29-1 and TRBJ2-7, with a weak D call TRBD2 (5 bases). This CDR3 comprises 12 residues. Looked up from germline, CDR1 is SQVTM and CDR2 is ANQGSEA. The ends were cut back, 6 bases at V and 4 bases at J, with 13 bases in the middle. This chain's CDR3 is CSVVGGLYEQYF. The DNA for the CDR3 is TGCAGCGTAGTAGGAGGATTATACGAGCAGTACTTC.

This clonotype was counted many times. The rearrangement links TRBV20-1 to TRBJ1-4; the D gene is possibly TRBD1 (5 bases). Germline assignment: CDR1 DFQATT and CDR2 SNEGSKA (reference sequence). This CDR3 region has 15 residues. Trimming left V 6 bases short and J 4 bases short, with 18 bases between. CDR3 sequence: CSARTTGTGNEKLFF. CDR3 coding DNA: TGCAGTGCCCGCACGACCGGGACTGGTAATGAAAAACTGTTTTTT.

In its sample, this clonotype was seen many times. The rearrangement uses TRBV12-3 or TRBV12-4 and TRBJ2-7; 8 bases fit TRBD2. The CDR3 length is 14 residues. Trimming cost V 1 base and J 3 bases; bases outside gene matches: 2. The CDR3 protein is CASSLVAGLYEQYF. The CDR3 DNA reads TGTGCCAGCAGTTTAGTAGCGGGACTCTACGAGCAGTACTTC.

Comments on this clonotype: Being one base from a much bigger clone, this may be a read error. The chain recombines TRBV6-1 with TRBJ1-1; unclear D gene. Germline-derived CDR1 and CDR2 are MNHNS and SASEGT. This CDR3 has 14 amino acids. The CDR3 sequence is CANSEFPVNTEAFF. The DNA for the CDR3 is TGTGCCAACAGTGAATTCCCGGTGAACACTGAAGCTTTCTTT.

This clonotype was picked up many times. The chain joins TRBV15 to TRBJ2-7; D remains ambiguous. Germline V lookup: CDR1 LNHNV, CDR2 YYDKDF (reference sequence). V lost 0 bases and J 2 bases, leaving 11 bases between the germline ends. CDR3 length equals 15 residues. The CDR3 nucleotides read TGTGCCACCAGCAGAGATGCAGGTTTAGCCTACGAGCAGTACTTC. Translation gives CATSRDAGLAYEQYF.

The chain employs TRBV5-6 and TRBJ1-4; 8 bases are a match to TRBD1. Germline assignment: CDR1 SGHDT and CDR2 YYEEEE. The CDR3 is 13 amino acids. V shed 4 bases and J 10 bases; nucleotides not matched to a gene: 6. CDR3 sequence (DNA): TGTGCCAGCAGCGTTGACAGGGGCGGAAAACTGTTTTTT. It specifies CASSVDRGGKLFF.

Concerning this clonotype itself: With a much larger clone just one base away, this may be a read error. The V gene is TRBV7-9, the J gene TRBJ1-2; 7 nucleotides match TRBD1. V was clipped by 5 bases and J by 4 bases; unmatched bases: 10. CDR1 SEHNR and CDR2 FQNEAQ come from the germline V gene (reference sequence). The CDR3 loop spans 15 amino acids. CDR3 sequence: CASSLAGAGGYGYTF. The CDR3 DNA sequence: TGTGCCAGCAGCCTCGCGGGGGCAGGGGGCTATGGCTACACCTTC.

This clonotype was seen many times. The rearrangement joins TRBV20-1 to TRBJ1-4; 7 bases fit TRBD1. V shed 6 bases and J 7 bases; nucleotides not matched to a gene: 11. The germline gives CDR1 DFQATT, CDR2 SNEGSKA (reference sequence). The CDR3 spans 14 residues. The CDR3 protein is CSALRGGAGEKLFF. Here the CDR3 DNA reads TGCAGTGCCCTCAGGGGGGGCGCAGGTGAAAAACTGTTTTTT.

This clonotype was counted at least ten times. This chain links TRBV6-5 with TRBJ2-1; tentative D call: TRBD1 (6 bases). Trimming cost V 4 bases and J 7 bases, with 14 bases left between them. Per germline, CDR1 MNHEY and CDR2 SVGAGI. CDR3 size: 14 residues. The CDR3 region has the DNA TGTGCCAGCAGTTCCCGCAGGGGTGCGAATGAGCAGTTCTTC. The encoded protein is CASSSRRGANEQFF.

A few counts support this clonotype. CDR3 nucleotide sequence: TGTGCCAGCAGCTTAGATGTACAGGCCTCCGGCACAGATACGCAGTATTTT. Its protein is CASSLDVQASGTDTQYF. The V call is TRBV11-2, the J call TRBJ2-3; weak D call: TRBD1 (5 bases). CDR1 SGHAT and CDR2 FQNNGV come from the germline V gene. V shed 0 bases and J shed 1 base, with 14 bases lying between them. The CDR3 length is 17 residues.

This clonotype was recorded at least ten times. The V call is TRBV28, the J call TRBJ2-7; 7 bases map to TRBD2. CDR1 is MDHEN, CDR2 SYDVKM, per germline. This CDR3 comprises 13 residues. V was pared by 10 bases and J by 1 base, with 7 bases of the junction left unmatched. The CDR3 loop reads CATWGGTSYEQYF. DNA for the CDR3: TGTGCCACCTGGGGGGGAACGTCCTACGAGCAGTACTTC.

The CDR3 loop reads CSVEDLLDTGELFF. The CDR3 nucleotides are TGCAGCGTTGAAGATCTACTGGACACCGGGGAGCTGTTTTTT. J is TRBJ2-2 and V is TRBV29-1; D not certain. Trimming removed 0 bases at V and 3 bases at J, with 8 bases between. The CDR3 runs 14 residues. Germline V gene data show CDR1 as SQVTM and CDR2 as ANQGSEA.

This clonotype was seen a handful of times. The chain couples TRBV4-1 to TRBJ1-5, with D hard to call. The germline gives CDR1 MGHRA, CDR2 YSYEKL. The CDR3 consists of 16 residues. The germline V and J ends were trimmed by 3 bases and 6 bases, with 18 bases remaining between them. This chain's CDR3 is CASSHTSGVSAQPQHF. Here the CDR3 DNA reads TGCGCCAGCAGCCACACAAGCGGGGTTTCGGCTCAGCCCCAGCATTTT.

This clonotype has just a few counts. The chain employs TRBV5-1 and TRBJ1-2; 9 nucleotides match TRBD1. This CDR3 region has 14 residues. The germline CDR1 and CDR2 sequences are SGHRS and YFSETQ. V gave up 1 base and J gave up 4 bases; unmatched junction bases: 2. The CDR3 reads CASSLMTGGYGYTF. CDR3 nucleotides: TGCGCCAGCAGCTTGATGACAGGGGGCTATGGCTACACCTTC.